The entry below describes one TCR beta chain. Its target is not known. This entry is derived from a study of cytomegalovirus exposure and HLA in healthy donors. Study-level points and caveats: Some V segments (TRBV6-2 and TRBV6-3 among them) were excluded as indistinguishable.

CDR3 length: 15 residues. Germline V gene lookup returns CDR1 MDHEN and CDR2 SYDVKM. V shed 7 bases and J 0 bases; nucleotides not matched to a gene: 5. Amplification used 60 Vbeta primers and 13 Jbeta primers. TCRdb's table, derived via immunoSEQ multiplex PCR, lists solely in-frame clones and lacks some. The sample has more than 130,000 clones, around three quarters seen once. The chain uses TRBV28 and TRBJ1-1, with 10 bases aligning to TRBD1. This TCR was sampled from a man aged 25-45 years in good health and CMV-seronegative. Source material: PBMCs. The DNA for the CDR3 is TGTGCCAGCATATTAGGGACAGGGGTGAACACTGAAGCTTTCTTT. Its protein product is CASILGTGVNTEAFF.